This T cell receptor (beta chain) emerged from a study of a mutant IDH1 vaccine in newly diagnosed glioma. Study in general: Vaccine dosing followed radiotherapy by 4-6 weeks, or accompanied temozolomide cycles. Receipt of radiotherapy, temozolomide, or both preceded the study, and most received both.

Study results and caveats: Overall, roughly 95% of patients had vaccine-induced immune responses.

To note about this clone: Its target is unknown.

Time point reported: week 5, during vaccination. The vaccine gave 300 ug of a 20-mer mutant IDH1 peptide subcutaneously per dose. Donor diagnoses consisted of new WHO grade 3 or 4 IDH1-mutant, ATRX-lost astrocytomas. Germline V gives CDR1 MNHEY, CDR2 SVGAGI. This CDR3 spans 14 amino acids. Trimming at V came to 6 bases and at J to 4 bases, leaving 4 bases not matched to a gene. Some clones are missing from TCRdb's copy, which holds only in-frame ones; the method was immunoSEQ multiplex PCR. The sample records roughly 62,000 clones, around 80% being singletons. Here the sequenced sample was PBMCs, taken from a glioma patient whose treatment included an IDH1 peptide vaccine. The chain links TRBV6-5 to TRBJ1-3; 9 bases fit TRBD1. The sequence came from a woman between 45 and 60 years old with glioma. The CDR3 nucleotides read TGTGCCAGCAGACGCGGGACAGGGGGAAACACCATATATTTT. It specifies CASRRGTGGNTIYF.